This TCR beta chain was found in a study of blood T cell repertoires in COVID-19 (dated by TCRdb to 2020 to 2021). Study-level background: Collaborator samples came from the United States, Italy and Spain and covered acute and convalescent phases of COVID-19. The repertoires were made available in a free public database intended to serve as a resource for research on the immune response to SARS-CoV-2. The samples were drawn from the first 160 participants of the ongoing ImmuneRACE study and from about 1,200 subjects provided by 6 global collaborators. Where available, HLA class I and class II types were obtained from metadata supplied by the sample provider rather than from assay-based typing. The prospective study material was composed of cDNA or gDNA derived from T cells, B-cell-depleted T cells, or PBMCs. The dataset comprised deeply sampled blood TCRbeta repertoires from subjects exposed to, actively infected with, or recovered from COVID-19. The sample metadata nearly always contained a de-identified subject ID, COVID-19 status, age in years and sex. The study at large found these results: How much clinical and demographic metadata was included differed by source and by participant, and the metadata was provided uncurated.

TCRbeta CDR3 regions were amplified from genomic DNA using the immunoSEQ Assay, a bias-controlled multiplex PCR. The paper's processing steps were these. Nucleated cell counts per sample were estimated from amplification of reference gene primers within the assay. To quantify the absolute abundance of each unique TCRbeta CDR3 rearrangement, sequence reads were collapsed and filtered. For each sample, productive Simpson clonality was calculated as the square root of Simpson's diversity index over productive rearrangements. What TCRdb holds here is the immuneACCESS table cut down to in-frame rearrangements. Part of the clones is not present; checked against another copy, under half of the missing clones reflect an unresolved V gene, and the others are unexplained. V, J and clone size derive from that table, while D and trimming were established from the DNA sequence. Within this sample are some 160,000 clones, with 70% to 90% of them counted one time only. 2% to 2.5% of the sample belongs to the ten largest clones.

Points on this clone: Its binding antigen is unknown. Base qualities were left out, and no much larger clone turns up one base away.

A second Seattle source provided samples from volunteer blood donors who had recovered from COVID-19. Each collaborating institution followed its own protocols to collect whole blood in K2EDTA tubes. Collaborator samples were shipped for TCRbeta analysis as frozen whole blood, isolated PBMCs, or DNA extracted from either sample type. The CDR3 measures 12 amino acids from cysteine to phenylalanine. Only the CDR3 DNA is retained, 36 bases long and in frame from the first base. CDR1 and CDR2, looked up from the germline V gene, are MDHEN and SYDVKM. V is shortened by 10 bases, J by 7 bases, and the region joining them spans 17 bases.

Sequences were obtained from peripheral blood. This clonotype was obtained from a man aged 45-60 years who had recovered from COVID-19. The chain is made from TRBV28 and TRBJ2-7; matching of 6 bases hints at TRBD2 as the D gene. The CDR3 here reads CAIQARREEQYF. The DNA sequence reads TGTGCCATCCAGGCTAGACGGGAGGAGCAGTACTTC.